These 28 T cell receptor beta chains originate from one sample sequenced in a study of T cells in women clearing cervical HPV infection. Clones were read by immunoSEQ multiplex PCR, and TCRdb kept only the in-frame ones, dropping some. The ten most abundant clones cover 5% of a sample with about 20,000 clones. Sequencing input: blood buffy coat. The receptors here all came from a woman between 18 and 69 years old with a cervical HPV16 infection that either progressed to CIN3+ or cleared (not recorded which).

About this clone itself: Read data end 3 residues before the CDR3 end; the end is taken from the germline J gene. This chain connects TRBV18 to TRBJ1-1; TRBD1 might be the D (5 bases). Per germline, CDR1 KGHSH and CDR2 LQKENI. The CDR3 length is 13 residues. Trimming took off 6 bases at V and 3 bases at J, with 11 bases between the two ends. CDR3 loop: CASSSGLDTEAFF. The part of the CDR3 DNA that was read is TGTGCCAGCTCGTCAGGGTTGGACACTGAA.

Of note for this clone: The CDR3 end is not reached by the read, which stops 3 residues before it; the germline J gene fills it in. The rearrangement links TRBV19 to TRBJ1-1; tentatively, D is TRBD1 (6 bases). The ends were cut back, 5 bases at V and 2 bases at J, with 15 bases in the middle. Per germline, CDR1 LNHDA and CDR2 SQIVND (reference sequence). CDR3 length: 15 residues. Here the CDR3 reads CASSPGTTGNTEAFF. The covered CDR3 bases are TGTGCCAGTAGTCCCGGGACAACGGGAAACACTGAA.

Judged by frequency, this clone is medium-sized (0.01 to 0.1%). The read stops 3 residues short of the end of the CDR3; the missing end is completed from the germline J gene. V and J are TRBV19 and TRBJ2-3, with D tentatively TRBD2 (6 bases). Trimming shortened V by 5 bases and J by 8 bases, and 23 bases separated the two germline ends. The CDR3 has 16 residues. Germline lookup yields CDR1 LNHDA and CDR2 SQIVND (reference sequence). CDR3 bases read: TGTGCCAGTAGTCCCGGTCTGGAGGGTCCCCGAGGTACG. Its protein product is CASSPGLEGPRGT. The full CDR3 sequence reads CASSPGLEGPRGTQYF. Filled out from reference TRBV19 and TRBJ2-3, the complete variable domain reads DGGITQSPKYLFRKEGQNVTLSCEQNLNHDAMYWYRQDPGQGLRLIYYSQIVNDFQKGDIAEGYSVSREKKESFPLTVTSAQKNPTAFYLCASSPGLEGPRGTQYFGPGTRLTVL.

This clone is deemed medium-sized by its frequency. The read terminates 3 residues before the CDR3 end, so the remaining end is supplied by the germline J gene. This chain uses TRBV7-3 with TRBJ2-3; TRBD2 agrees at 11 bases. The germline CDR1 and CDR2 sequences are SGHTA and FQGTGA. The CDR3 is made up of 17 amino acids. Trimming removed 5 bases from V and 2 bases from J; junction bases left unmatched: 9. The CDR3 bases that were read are TGTGCCAGCAGCCTTACTCGACTAGCGGGGATCACAGATACG. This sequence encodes CASSLTRLAGITDT. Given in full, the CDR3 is CASSLTRLAGITDTQYF.

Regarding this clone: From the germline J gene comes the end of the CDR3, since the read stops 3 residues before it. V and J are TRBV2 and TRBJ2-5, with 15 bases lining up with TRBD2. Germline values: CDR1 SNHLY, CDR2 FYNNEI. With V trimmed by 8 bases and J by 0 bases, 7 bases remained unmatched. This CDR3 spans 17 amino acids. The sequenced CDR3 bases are TGTGCCAGCTCTCCCGGGACTAGCGGGGGGAACCAAGAGACC. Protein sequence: CASSPGTSGGNQET. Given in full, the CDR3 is CASSPGTSGGNQETQYF.

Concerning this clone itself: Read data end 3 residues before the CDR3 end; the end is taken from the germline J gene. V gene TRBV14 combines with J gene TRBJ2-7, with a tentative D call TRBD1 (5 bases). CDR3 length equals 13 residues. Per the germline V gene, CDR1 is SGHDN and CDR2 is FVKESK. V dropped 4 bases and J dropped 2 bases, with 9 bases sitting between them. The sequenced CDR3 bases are TGTGCCAGCAGCCTAGGACATACCTACGAG. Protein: CASSLGHTYE. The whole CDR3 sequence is CASSLGHTYEQYF.

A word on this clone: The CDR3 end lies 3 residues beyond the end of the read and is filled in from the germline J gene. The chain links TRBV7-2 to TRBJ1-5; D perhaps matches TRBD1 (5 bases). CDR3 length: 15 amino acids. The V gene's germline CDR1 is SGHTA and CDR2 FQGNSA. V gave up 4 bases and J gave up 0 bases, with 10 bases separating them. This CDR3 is CASSSDTFSNQPQHF. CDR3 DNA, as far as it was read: TGTGCCAGCAGCTCGGACACCTTTAGCAATCAGCCC.

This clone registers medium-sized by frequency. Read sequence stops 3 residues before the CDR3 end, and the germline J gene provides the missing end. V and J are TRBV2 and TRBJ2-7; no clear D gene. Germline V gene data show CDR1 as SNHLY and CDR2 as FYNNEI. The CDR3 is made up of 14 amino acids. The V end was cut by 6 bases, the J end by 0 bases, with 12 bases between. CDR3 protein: CASRASQASYEQYF. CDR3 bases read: TGTGCCAGCAGGGCCTCCCAGGCCTCCTACGAG.

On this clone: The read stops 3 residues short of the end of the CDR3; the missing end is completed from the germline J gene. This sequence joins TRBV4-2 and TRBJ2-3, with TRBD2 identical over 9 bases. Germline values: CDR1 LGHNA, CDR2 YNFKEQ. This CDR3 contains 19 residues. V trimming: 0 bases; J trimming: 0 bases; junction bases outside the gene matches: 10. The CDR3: CASSQDNIAGVASTDTQYF. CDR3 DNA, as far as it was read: TGTGCCAGCAGCCAAGATAATATAGCGGGGGTCGCTAGCACAGATACG.

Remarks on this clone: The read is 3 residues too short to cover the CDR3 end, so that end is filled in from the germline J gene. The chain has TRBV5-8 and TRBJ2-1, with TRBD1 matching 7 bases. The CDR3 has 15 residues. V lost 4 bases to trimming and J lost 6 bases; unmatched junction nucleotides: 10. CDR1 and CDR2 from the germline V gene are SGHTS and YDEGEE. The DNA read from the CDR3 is TGTGCCAGCAGCGAAACAGGGGCCATGCCCAATGAG. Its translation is CASSETGAMPNE. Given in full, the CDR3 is CASSETGAMPNEQFF.

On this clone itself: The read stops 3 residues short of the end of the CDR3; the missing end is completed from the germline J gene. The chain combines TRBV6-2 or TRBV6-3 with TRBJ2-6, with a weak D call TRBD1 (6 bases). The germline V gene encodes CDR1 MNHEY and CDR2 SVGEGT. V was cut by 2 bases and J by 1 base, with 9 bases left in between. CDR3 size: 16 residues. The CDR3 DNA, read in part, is TGTGCCAGCAGTTACGGTAGGGGGTCTGGGGCCAACGTC. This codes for CASSYGRGSGANV. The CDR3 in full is CASSYGRGSGANVLTF.

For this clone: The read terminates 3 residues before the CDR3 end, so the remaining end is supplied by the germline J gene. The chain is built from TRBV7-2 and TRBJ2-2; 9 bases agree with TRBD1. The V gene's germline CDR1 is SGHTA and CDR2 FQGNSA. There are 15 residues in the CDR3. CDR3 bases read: TGTGCCAGCAGCTCCCGGACAGGGGTACAGGAAAAG. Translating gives CASSSRTGVQEK. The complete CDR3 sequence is CASSSRTGVQEKLFF.

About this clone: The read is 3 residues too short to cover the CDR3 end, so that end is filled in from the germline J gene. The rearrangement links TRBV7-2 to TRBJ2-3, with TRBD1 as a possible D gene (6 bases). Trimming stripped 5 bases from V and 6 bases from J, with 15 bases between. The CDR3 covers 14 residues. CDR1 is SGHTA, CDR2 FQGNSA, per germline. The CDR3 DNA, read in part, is TGTGCCAGCAGCGAGAACAGGGTAGGGGATACG. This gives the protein CASSENRVGDT. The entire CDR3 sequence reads CASSENRVGDTQYF. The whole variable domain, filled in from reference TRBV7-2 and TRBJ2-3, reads GAGVSQSPSNKVTEKGKDVELRCDPISGHTALYWYRQSLGQGLEFLIYFQGNSAPDKSGLPSDRFSAERTGGSVSTLTIQRTQQEDSAVYLCASSENRVGDTQYFGPGTRLTVL.

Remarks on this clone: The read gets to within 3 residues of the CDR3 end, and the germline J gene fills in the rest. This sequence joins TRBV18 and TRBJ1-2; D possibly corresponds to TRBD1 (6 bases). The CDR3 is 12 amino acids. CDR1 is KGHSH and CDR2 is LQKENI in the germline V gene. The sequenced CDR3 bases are TGTGCCAGCTCACTCAACAGGGTCGAC. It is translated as CASSLNRVD. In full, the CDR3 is CASSLNRVDYTF.

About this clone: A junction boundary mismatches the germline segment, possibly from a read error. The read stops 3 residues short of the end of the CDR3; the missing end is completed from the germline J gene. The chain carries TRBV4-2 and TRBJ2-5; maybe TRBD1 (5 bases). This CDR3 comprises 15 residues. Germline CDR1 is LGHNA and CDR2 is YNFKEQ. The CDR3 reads CASSQALGVQETQYF. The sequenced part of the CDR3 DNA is TGCGCCAGCAGCCAAGCGCTAGGGGTACAAGAGACC.

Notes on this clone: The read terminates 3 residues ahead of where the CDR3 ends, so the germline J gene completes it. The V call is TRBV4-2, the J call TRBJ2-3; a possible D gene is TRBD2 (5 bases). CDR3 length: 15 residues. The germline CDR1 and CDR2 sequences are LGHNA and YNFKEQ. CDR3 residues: CASSQDGQSGETQYF. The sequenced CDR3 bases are TGTGCCAGCAGCCAAGATGGCCAGAGCGGCGAGACG.

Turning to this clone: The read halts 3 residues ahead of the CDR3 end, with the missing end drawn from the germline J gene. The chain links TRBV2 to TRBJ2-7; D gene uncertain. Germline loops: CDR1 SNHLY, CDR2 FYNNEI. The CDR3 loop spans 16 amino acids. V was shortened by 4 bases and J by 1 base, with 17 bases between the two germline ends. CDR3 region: CASSGPPRTGSYEQYF. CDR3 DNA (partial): TGTGCCAGCAGTGGACCCCCCCGAACCGGGTCCTACGAG.

The CDR3 reads CASSLARGGNDYTF. The sequenced CDR3 bases are TGTGCCAGCAGCTTAGCTCGCGGGGGCAATGAC. The chain is built from TRBV7-2 and TRBJ1-2; perhaps TRBD1 as D (6 bases). The read gets to within 3 residues of the CDR3 end, and the germline J gene fills in the rest. The CDR3 runs 14 residues. Per the germline V gene, CDR1 is SGHTA and CDR2 is FQGNSA.

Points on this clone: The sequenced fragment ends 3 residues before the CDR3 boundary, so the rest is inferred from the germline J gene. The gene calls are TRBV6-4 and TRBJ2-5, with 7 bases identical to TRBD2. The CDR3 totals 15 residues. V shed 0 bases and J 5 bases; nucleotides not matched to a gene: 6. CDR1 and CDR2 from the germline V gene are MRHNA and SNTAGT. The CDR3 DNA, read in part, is TGTGCCAGCAGTGACTCGGGACTACCTGGGGAGACC. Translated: CASSDSGLPGET. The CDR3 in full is CASSDSGLPGETQYF.

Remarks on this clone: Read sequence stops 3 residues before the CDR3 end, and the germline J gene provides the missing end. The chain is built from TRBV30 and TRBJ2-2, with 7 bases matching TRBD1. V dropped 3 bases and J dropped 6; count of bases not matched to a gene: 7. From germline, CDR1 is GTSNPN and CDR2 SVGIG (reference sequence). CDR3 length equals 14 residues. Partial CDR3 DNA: TGTGCCTGGAGATGGAAGGGGGCGTCCGGGGAG. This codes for CAWRWKGASGE. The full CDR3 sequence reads CAWRWKGASGELFF.

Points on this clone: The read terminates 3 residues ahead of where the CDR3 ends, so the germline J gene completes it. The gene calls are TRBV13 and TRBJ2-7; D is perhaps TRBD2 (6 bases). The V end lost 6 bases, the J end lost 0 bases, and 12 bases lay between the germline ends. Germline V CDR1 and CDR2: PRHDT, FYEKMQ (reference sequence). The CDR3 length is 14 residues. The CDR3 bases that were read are TGTGCCAGCAGGCCGGGACTCCGCTCCTACGAG. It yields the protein CASRPGLRSYE. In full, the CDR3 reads CASRPGLRSYEQYF.

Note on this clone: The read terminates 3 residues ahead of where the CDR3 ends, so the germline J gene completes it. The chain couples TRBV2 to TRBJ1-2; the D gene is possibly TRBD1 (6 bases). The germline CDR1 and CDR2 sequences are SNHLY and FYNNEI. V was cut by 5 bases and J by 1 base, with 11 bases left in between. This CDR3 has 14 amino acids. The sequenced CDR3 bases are TGTGCCAGCAGTCTAACAGGGCTTAACTATGGC. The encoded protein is CASSLTGLNYG. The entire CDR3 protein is CASSLTGLNYGYTF.

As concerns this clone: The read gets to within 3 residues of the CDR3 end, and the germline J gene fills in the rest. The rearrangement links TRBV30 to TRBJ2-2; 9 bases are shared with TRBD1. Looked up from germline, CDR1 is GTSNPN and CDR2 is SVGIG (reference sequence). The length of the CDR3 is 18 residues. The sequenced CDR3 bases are TGTGCCTGGGCGAGCAACAGGGGGCTTGGTCGAGTGCATTCACCG. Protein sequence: CAWASNRGLGRVHSP. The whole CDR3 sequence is CAWASNRGLGRVHSPLFF.

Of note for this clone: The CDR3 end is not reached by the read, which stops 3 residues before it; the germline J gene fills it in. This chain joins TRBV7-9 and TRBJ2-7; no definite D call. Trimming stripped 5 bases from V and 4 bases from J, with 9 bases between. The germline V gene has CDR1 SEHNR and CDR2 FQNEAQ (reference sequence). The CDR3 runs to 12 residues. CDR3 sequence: CASSARSYEQYF. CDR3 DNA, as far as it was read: TGTGCCAGCAGCGCACGTAGTTACGAG.

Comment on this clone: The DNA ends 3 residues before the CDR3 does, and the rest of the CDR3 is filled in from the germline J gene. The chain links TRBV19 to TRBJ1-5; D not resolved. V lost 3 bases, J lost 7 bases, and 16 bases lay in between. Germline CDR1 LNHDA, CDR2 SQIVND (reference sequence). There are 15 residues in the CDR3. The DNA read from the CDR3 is TGTGCCAGTAGTATTTACGGCGGAGGCAGCCAGCCC. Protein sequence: CASSIYGGGSQP. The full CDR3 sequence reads CASSIYGGGSQPQHF.

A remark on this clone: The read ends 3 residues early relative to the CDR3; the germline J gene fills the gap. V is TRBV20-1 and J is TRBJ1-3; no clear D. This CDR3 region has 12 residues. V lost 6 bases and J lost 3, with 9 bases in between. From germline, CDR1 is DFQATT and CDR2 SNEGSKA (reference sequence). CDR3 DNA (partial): TGCAGTGCGTCGACTGATGGAAACACC. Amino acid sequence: CSASTDGNT. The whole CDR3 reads CSASTDGNTIYF.

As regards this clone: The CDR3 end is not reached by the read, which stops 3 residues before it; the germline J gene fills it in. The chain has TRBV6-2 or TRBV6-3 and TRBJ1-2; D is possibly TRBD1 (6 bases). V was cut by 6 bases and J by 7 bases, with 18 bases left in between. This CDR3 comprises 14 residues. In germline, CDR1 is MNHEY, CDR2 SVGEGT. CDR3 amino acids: CASSLTGLGSGYTF. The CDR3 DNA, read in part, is TGTGCCAGCAGCCTTACAGGGCTCGGCTCTGGC.

The DNA read from the CDR3 is TGTGCCAGCAGCTTTAGCGGGGGGGCCGGAGAGACG. Translation: CASSFSGGAGET. The CDR3 reads in full as CASSFSGGAGETQYF. The chain uses TRBV7-2 and TRBJ2-3, with 11 bases that match TRBD2. The read comes to an end 3 residues before the CDR3 does, leaving the germline J gene to fill in the end. CDR3 size: 15 residues. The V gene's germline CDR1 is SGHTA and CDR2 FQGNSA.